The source of this TCR beta chain is a study of cytotoxic CD8 clonotypes in ibrutinib-treated CLL. General study results and limits: Exceeding age-matched healthy donors, baseline clonality also tracked the counts of circulating CD8+ T cells. The study sampled sustained-remission and progressing patients at different times.

Sequencing used immunoSEQ multiplex PCR; TCRdb keeps in-frame clones, though not all of them. The data show more than 85,000 clones, 70% to 85% seen once. Points on this clone: Its target is not known.

This TCR derives from a human donor with chronic lymphocytic leukemia. This sample comprised PBMCs, obtained after 12 months of ibrutinib treatment.

The CDR3 sequence: CASSLAGQGSYTF. In DNA, the CDR3 is TGTGCCAGCAGCTTAGCGGGACAGGGGAGCTACACCTTC. The chain combines TRBV7-2 with TRBJ1-2; TRBD1 aligns across 10 bases. V was pared by 0 bases and J by 9 bases, with 1 base of the junction left unmatched. This CDR3 spans 13 amino acids. CDR1 is SGHTA, CDR2 FQGNSA, per germline.